Listed here are 16 T cell receptor beta chains from one sample, sequenced in a study of T cell responses to AZD1222 COVID-19 vaccine. Clones were read by immunoSEQ multiplex PCR, and TCRdb kept only the in-frame ones, dropping some. The data hold approximately 130,000 clones, with 93% observed a single time. The sequenced sample was peripheral blood, obtained on day 0 of AZD1222 vaccination. The receptors come from an adult in good health.

This rearrangement joins TRBV5-1 to TRBJ2-1; TRBD2 matches 9 bases. Germline V gene lookup returns CDR1 SGHRS and CDR2 YFSETQ. The CDR3 is made up of 15 amino acids. The V segment lost 0 bases and the J segment 8 bases; nucleotides outside the gene matches: 6. The CDR3 protein is CASSLGSGSRYEQFF. CDR3 bases: TGCGCCAGCAGCTTGGGTAGCGGGAGTCGGTATGAGCAGTTCTTC. Drawing the rest from reference TRBV5-1 and TRBJ2-1, the complete variable domain is KAGVTQTPRYLIKTRGQQVTLSCSPISGHRSVSWYQQTPGQGLQFLFEYFSETQRNKGNFPGRFSGRQFSNSRSEMNVSTLELGDSALYLCASSLGSGSRYEQFFGPGTRLTVL.

V is TRBV5-6 and J is TRBJ1-2, with D unclear. Per the germline V gene, CDR1 is SGHDT and CDR2 is YYEEEE. There are 14 residues in the CDR3. Trimming removed 5 bases from V and 3 bases from J, with 14 bases in between. CDR3 region: CASSSWESHYGYTF. CDR3 in DNA: TGTGCCAGCAGTTCCTGGGAGTCTCACTATGGCTACACCTTC.

The chain is built from TRBV3-1 (or the pseudogene TRBV3-2) and TRBJ2-1, with TRBD1 matching 7 bases. CDR1 and CDR2 from the germline V gene are LGHDT and YNNKEL (reference sequence). V lost 3 bases to trimming and J lost 9 bases; unmatched junction nucleotides: 5. The CDR3 consists of 13 residues. The CDR3 bases are TGTGCCAGCAGCCATGTACAGGGGAGTGAGCAGTTCTTC. Translation gives CASSHVQGSEQFF.

This chain joins TRBV5-1 and TRBJ2-2, with a tentative D call TRBD1 (5 bases). This CDR3 is built from 17 residues. Between the trimmed V and J ends, which lost 0 bases and 0 bases, there was a span of 12 bases. The germline gives CDR1 SGHRS, CDR2 YFSETQ. In nucleotides, the CDR3 is TGCGCCAGCAGCTTGGTCTCCGACAGAACGAACACCGGGGAGCTGTTTTTT. Its protein is CASSLVSDRTNTGELFF.

The DNA of the CDR3 is TGTGCCAGCAGTCCAACTAGTGGCTACGAGCAGTACTTC. The encoded protein is CASSPTSGYEQYF. J is TRBJ2-7 and V is TRBV28, with D perhaps TRBD2 (5 bases). Trimming took off 5 bases at V and 3 bases at J, with 11 bases between the two ends. The CDR3 runs to 13 residues. Germline V gives CDR1 MDHEN, CDR2 SYDVKM.

The chain is built from TRBV24-1 and TRBJ1-2, with D hard to call. The germline CDR1 and CDR2 sequences are KGHDR and SFDVKD. V lost 4 bases and J lost 8, with 19 bases in between. The CDR3 is made up of 15 amino acids. The CDR3 nucleotides are TGTGCCACCAGTGACCAACCCGGCGGAGGCAAGGGCTACACCTTC. This translates into CATSDQPGGGKGYTF.

The chain couples TRBV6-6 to TRBJ1-4, with D tentatively TRBD1 (5 bases). Trimming shortened V by 8 bases and J by 4 bases, and 17 bases separated the two germline ends. This CDR3 region has 15 residues. The germline V gene encodes CDR1 MNHNY and CDR2 SVGAGI (reference sequence). This chain's CDR3 is CASRHQGVVNEKLFF. CDR3 DNA: TGTGCCAGCCGTCATCAAGGGGTGGTTAATGAAAAACTGTTTTTT.

V and J are TRBV5-3 and TRBJ2-1, with TRBD2 matching over 13 bases. TRBV5-3 has ORF status, its function being uncertain. There are 18 residues in the CDR3. The J segment lost 4 bases and the V segment lost 5 bases, leaving 12 bases of the junction unmatched. The chain's CDR3 is CARRGLAGLLGAYNEQFF. The CDR3 bases are TGTGCCAGAAGGGGACTAGCGGGGTTACTTGGGGCATACAATGAGCAGTTCTTC.

This CDR3 is CASSSLGEKLFF. CDR3 DNA: TGTGCCAGCAGTTCTCTAGGGGAAAAACTGTTTTTT. The chain is built from TRBV28 and TRBJ1-4; D is uncertain. Deletions cut 4 bases from V and 8 bases from J, with 8 bases between. Germline loops: CDR1 MDHEN, CDR2 SYDVKM. CDR3 length: 12 residues.

This chain uses TRBV28 with TRBJ1-1, with 7 nucleotides matching TRBD1. Germline V gene data show CDR1 as MDHEN and CDR2 as SYDVKM. The CDR3 extends over 12 amino acids. V shed 3 bases, J shed 11 bases, and the junction held 6 bases outside the gene matches. This CDR3 is CASSLRGRVAFF. The CDR3 region has the DNA TGTGCCAGCAGTTTGAGGGGGCGCGTCGCTTTCTTT.

The rearrangement joins TRBV5-1 to TRBJ1-4; D unresolved. V lost 0 bases to trimming and J lost 6 bases, with 9 bases between them. Per the germline V gene, CDR1 is SGHRS and CDR2 is YFSETQ. CDR3 size: 14 residues. CDR3 in amino acids: CASSLGGRDEKLFF. The CDR3 coding sequence is TGCGCCAGCAGCTTGGGCGGGAGGGATGAAAAACTGTTTTTT.

The chain is built from TRBV12-3 or TRBV12-4 and TRBJ2-1; the D gene is possibly TRBD2 (5 bases). V dropped 6 bases and J dropped 4 bases, with 10 bases sitting between them. The CDR3 covers 13 residues. The CDR3 nucleotides are TGTGCCAGCAGCCGAGGGAATTACAATGAGCAGTTCTTC. This encodes CASSRGNYNEQFF.

The rearrangement uses TRBV19 and TRBJ2-7; D possibly corresponds to TRBD2 (6 bases). The CDR3 contains 16 residues. CDR1 and CDR2 (germline): LNHDA, SQIVND (reference sequence). V lost 5 bases to trimming and J lost 0 bases, with 17 bases between them. The CDR3 coding sequence is TGTGCCAGTAGTTACCCCGGGGGTCATCGCTCCTACGAGCAGTACTTC. Translation: CASSYPGGHRSYEQYF.

The table lists this clone with a count of one. The chain employs TRBV28 and TRBJ2-7, with 9 bases lining up with TRBD1. This CDR3 spans 14 amino acids. J gave up 4 bases and V 3 bases, and 4 bases lay outside the gene matches. Germline CDR1 MDHEN, CDR2 SYDVKM. CDR3 bases: TGTGCCAGCAGTTTTAGTGGACAGGGGTACGAGCAGTACTTC. Protein product: CASSFSGQGYEQYF.

This chain joins TRBV9 and TRBJ1-2; TRBD1 is a possible D gene (5 bases). With 1 base removed from V and 7 bases from J, the gap between germline ends came to 8 bases. The germline gives CDR1 SGDLS, CDR2 YYNGEE. This CDR3 contains 12 residues. CDR3 in DNA: TGTGCCAGCAGCGTAACAGGCTTTGGCTACACCTTC. Protein sequence: CASSVTGFGYTF.

This clone appeared a single time. The chain recombines TRBV19 with TRBJ1-1; 7 bases align to TRBD1. The germline V gene has CDR1 LNHDA and CDR2 SQIVND (reference sequence). Trimming took 4 bases from V and 7 from J; bases not matched to a gene: 9. The CDR3 runs to 14 residues. The CDR3 protein is CASSTWGGTDEAFF. The CDR3 region has the DNA TGTGCCAGTAGTACCTGGGGGGGGACAGATGAAGCTTTCTTT.